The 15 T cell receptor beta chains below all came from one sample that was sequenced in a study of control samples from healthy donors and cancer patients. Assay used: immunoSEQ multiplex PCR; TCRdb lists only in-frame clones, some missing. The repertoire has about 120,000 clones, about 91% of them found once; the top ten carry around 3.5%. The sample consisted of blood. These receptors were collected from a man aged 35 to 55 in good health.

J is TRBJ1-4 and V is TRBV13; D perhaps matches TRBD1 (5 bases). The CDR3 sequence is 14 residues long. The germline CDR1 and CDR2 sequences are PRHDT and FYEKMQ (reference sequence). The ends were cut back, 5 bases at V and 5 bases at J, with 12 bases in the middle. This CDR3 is CASSNRRLNEKLFF. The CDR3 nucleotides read TGTGCCAGCAGCAACAGGAGGTTGAATGAAAAACTGTTTTTT. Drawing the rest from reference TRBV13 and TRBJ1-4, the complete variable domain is AAGVIQSPRHLIKEKRETATLKCYPIPRHDTVYWYQQGPGQDPQFLISFYEKMQSDKGSIPDRFSAQQFSDYHSELNMSSLELGDSALYFCASSNRRLNEKLFFGSGTQLSVL.

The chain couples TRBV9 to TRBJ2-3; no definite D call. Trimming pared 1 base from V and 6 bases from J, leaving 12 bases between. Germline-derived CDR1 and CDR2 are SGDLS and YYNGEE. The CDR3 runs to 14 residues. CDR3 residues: CASSVRDWWDTQYF. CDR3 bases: TGTGCCAGCAGCGTAAGAGATTGGTGGGATACGCAGTATTTT.

This CDR3 is CASGTGGAQYF. CDR3 DNA: TGTGCCAGCGGAACAGGGGGGGCCCAGTACTTC. This sequence joins TRBV28 and TRBJ2-5, with D perhaps matching TRBD1 (8 bases). The CDR3 length is 11 residues. Germline CDR1 is MDHEN and CDR2 is SYDVKM. V shed 8 bases and J shed 9 bases, with 13 bases lying between them.

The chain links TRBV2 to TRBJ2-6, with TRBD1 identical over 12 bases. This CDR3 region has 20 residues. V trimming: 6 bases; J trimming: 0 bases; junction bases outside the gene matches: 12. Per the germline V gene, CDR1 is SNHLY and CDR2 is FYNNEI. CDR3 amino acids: CASSLRDRGLKPSGANVLTF. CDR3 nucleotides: TGTGCCAGCAGCCTCCGGGACAGGGGGCTCAAGCCCTCTGGGGCCAACGTCCTGACTTTC.

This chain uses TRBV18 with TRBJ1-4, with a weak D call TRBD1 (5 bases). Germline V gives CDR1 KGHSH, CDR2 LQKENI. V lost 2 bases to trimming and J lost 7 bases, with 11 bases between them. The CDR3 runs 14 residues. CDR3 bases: TGTGCCAGCTCACCATCGGCAGGGAGTGAAAAACTGTTTTTT. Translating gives CASSPSAGSEKLFF.

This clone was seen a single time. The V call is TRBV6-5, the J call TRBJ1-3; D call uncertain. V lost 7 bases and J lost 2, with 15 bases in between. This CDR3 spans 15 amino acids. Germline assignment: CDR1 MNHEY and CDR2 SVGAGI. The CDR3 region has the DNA TGTGCCAGCACTTTGAACGAACCGCCTGGAAACACCATATATTTT. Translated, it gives CASTLNEPPGNTIYF.

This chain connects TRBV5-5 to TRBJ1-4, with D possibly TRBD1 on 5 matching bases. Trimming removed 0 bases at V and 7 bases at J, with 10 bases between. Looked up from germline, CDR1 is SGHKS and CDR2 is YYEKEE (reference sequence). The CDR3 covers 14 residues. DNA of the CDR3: TGTGCCAGCAGCTTGGAGGAAGGGGCTGAAAAACTGTTTTTT. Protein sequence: CASSLEEGAEKLFF.

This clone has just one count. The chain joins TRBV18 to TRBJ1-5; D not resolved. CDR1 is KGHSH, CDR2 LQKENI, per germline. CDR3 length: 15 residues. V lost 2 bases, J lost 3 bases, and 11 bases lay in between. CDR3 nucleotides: TGTGCCAGCTCACCAAGCGCAGGAGACAATCAGCCCCAGCATTTT. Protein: CASSPSAGDNQPQHF.

For the CDR3, the DNA is TGTGCCAGCAGTCCCCCTCGACAGGGGAGATCCTATAATTCACCCCTCCACTTT. Translating gives CASSPPRQGRSYNSPLHF. The rearrangement joins TRBV6-6 to TRBJ1-6; 8 positions match TRBD1. This CDR3 spans 18 amino acids. The ends lost 5 bases at V and 1 base at J; junction bases unmatched: 10. Germline V gives CDR1 MNHNY, CDR2 SVGAGI (reference sequence).

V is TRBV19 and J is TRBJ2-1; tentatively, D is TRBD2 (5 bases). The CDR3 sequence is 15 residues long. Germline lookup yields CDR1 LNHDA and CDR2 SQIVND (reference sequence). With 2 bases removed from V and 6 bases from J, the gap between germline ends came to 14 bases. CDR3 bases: TGTGCCAGTAGTATAAATCACCTAGCCCCCAATGAGCAGTTCTTC. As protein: CASSINHLAPNEQFF.

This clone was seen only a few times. The CDR3 nucleotides are TGTGCCAGCAGTGAAGTAAGGAACACTGAAGCTTTCTTT. This codes for CASSEVRNTEAFF. V is TRBV6-1 and J is TRBJ1-1; D uncertain. Germline V lookup: CDR1 MNHNS, CDR2 SASEGT. This CDR3 is 13 amino acids long. V lost 1 base to trimming and J lost 1 base, with 4 bases between them.

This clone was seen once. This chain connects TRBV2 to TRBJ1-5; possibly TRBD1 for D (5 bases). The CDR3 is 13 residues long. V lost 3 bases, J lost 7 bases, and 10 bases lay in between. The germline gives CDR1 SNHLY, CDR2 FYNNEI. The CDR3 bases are TGTGCCAGCAGTGAGGGCCGGGGGCAGCCCCAGCATTTT. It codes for CASSEGRGQPQHF.

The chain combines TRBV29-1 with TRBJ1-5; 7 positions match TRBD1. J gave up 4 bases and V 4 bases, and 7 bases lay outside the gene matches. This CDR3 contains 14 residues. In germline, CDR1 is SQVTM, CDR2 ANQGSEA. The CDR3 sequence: CSVAGGASNQPQHF. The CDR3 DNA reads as TGCAGCGTTGCAGGGGGGGCTTCGAATCAGCCCCAGCATTTT.

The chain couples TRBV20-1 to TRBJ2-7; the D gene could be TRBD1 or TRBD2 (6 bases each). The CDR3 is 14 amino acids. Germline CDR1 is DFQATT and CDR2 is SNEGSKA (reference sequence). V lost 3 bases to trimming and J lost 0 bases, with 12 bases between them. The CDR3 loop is CSASGGHPSYEQYF. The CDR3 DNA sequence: TGCAGTGCTAGTGGGGGGCACCCCTCCTACGAGCAGTACTTC.

CDR3 loop: CASSHRGGYEQYF. The CDR3 DNA follows: TGTGCCAGCAGCCATCGAGGGGGCTACGAGCAGTACTTC. This chain uses TRBV7-8 with TRBJ2-7; TRBD1 is a possible D gene (6 bases). CDR1 SGHVS and CDR2 FQNEAQ come from the germline V gene. Trimming removed 5 bases at V and 3 bases at J, with 11 bases between. The CDR3 extends over 13 amino acids.